The present entry profiles one T cell receptor beta chain with its context. The antigen remains undetermined. The second PCR ran roughly 6 to 11 cycles with a sample-barcoded 5' primer and J-beta primers. All samples gave at least 2.5 million CDR3-containing paired-end reads. A single record per CDR3 protein comes from TCRdb applying MiXCR to the 5' RACE reads. The table records over a million distinct CDR3 sequences, roughly 60% of them present only once. Those donating, healthy Caucasian individuals from Russia, were aged roughly 6 to 90. V dropped 9 bases and J dropped 5; count of bases not matched to a gene: 6. The CDR3 is 13 residues long. Germline CDR1 reads KGHDR; CDR2 reads SFDVKD. These data are taken from a study of blood T cells in healthy people across ages. General study findings and limits: Observed TCR beta diversity per million T cells went down as age went up. This fall followed a roughly linear course with age. Fewer expanded clones and more diversity marked long-lived versus aged donors.

This chain uses TRBV24-1 with TRBJ1-1; 9 bases align to TRBD1. Input material: blood. The receptor comes from a man younger than 35 in good health. The CDR3 region has the DNA TGTGCCACCGGGGACAGGGTGGGAACTGAAGCTTTCTTT. Translated: CATGDRVGTEAFF.